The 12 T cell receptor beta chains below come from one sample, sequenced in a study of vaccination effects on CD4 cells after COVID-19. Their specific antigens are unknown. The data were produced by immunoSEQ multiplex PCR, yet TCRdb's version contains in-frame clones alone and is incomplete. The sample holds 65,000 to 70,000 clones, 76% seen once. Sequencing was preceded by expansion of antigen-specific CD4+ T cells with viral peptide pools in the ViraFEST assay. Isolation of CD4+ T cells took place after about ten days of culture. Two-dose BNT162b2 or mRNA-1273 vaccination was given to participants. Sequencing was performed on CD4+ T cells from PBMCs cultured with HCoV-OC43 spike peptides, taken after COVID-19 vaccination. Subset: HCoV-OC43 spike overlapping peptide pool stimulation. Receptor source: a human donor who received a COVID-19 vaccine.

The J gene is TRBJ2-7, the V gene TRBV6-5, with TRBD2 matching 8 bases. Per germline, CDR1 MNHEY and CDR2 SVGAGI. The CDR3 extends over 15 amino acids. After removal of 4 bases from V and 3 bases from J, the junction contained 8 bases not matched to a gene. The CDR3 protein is CASSSTGAGGYEQYV. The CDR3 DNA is TGTGCCAGCAGTTCCACCGGCGCGGGAGGCTACGAGCAGTACGTC.

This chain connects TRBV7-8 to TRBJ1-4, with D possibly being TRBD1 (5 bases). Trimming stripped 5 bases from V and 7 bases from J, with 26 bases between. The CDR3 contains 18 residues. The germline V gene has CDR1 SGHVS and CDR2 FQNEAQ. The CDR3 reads CASSLKIRTLGGGEKLFF. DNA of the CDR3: TGTGCCAGCAGCCTAAAAATAAGGACCCTCGGCGGGGGTGAAAAACTGTTTTTT.

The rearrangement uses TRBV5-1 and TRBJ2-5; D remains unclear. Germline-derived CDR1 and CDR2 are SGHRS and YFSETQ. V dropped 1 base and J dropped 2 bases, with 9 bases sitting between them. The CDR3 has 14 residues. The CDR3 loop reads CASSLLRSQETQYF. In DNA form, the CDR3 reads TGCGCCAGCAGCTTGTTGCGGTCTCAAGAGACCCAGTACTTC.

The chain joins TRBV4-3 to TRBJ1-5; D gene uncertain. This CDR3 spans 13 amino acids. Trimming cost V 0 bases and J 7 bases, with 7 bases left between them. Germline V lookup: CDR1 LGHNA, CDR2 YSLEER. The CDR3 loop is CASSQDMWQPQHF. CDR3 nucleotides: TGCGCCAGCAGCCAAGATATGTGGCAGCCCCAGCATTTT.

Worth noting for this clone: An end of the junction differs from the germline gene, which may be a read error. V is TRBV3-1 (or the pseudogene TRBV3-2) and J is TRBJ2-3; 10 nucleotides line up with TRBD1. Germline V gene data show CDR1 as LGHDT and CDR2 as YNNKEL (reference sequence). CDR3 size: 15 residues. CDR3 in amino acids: CASSPGTGEADTQYF. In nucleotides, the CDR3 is TGTGCCAGCAGCCCCGGGACAGGGGAGGCAGATACGCAGTACTTT.

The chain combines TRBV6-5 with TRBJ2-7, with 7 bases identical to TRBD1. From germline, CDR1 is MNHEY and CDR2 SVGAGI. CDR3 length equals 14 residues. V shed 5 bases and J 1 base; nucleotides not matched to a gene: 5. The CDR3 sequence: CASSMTGQSYEQYV. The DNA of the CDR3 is TGTGCCAGCAGTATGACAGGGCAATCCTACGAGCAGTACGTC.

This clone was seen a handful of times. Here the CDR3 reads CASGGTANQPQHF. CDR3 sequence (DNA): TGTGCCAGCGGGGGGACTGCAAATCAGCCCCAGCATTTT. The chain couples TRBV28 to TRBJ1-5; a weak D match, TRBD1 (5 bases). V was trimmed by 8 bases and J by 4 bases, leaving 12 bases between them. Germline V gives CDR1 MDHEN, CDR2 SYDVKM. The CDR3 has 13 amino acids.

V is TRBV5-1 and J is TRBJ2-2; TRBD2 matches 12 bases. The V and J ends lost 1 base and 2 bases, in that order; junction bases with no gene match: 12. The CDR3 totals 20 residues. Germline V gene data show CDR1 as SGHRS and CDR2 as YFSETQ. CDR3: CASSLSSGGAGNVNTGELFF. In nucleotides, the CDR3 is TGCGCCAGCAGCTTGTCTAGCGGGGGGGCTGGAAATGTCAACACCGGGGAGCTGTTTTTT.

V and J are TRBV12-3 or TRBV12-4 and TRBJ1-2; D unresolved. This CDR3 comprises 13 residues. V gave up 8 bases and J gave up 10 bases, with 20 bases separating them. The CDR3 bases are TGTGCCAGCTCCGAACGCGGACCCGATCCCTACACCTTC. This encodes CASSERGPDPYTF.

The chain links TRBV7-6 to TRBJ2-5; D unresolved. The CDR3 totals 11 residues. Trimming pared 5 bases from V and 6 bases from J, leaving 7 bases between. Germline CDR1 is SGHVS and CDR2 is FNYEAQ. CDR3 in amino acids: CASSPSQTQYF. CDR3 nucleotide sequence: TGTGCCAGCAGCCCGAGTCAGACCCAGTACTTC.

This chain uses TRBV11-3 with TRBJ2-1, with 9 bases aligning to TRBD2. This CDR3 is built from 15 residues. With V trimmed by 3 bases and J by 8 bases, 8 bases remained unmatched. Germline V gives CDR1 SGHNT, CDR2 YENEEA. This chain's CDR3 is CASSFSSGGGDEQFF. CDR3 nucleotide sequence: TGTGCCAGCAGCTTCAGTAGCGGGGGTGGAGATGAGCAGTTCTTC.

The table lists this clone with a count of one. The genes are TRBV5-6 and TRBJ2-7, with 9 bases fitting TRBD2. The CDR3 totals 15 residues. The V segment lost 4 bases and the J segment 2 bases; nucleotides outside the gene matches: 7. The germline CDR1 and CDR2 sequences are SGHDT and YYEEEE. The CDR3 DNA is TGTGCCAGCAGCCTTAGCGGGGGTACCACCTACGAGCAGTACGTC. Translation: CASSLSGGTTYEQYV.